This is a list of T cell receptor beta chains from one sample in a study of OX40 agonist ivuxolimab in advanced cancers. Libraries were prepared by immunoSEQ multiplex PCR; TCRdb keeps only in-frame clonotypes and omits some of them. The sample consists of about 35,000 clones, about 90% of them appearing once. Here the sequenced sample was CD4+ or CD8+ T cells sorted from blood, taken in a trial of the OX40 agonist ivuxolimab. The origin of the receptors is an adult with an advanced solid tumor such as melanoma, head and neck, liver or kidney cancer. CDR3s include the opening cysteine and the closing phenylalanine or tryptophan. The order of the fields is J gene, clone size, V gene, D gene, CDR3 DNA, CDR3 protein. The D gene is left open where the match is weak. Size values are once, few and many counts, or a class for expanded clones, and some rows have none.

J gene: TRBJ2-1; clone size: NA; V gene: TRBV11-2; D gene: TRBD2; CDR3 DNA: TGTGCCAGCAGTACACCTAGCGGGATCCATGAGCAGTTCTTC; CDR3 protein: CASSTPSGIHEQFF
J gene: TRBJ2-7; clone size: NA; V gene: TRBV7-9; D gene: TRBD1; CDR3 DNA: TGTGCCAGCAGCTTAGGGGAGAGGGGGACAGAATCCTACGAGCAGTACTTC; CDR3 protein: CASSLGERGTESYEQYF
J gene: TRBJ2-7; clone size: NA; V gene: TRBV5-1; D gene: NA; CDR3 DNA: TGCGCCAGCAGCTTGGTGGGCCAGTACGAGCAGTACTTC; CDR3 protein: CASSLVGQYEQYF
J gene: TRBJ2-7; clone size: NA; V gene: TRBV28; D gene: TRBD1; CDR3 DNA: TGTGCCAGCAGTTTCTGGACAGGGTCGGGCGAGCAGTACTTC; CDR3 protein: CASSFWTGSGEQYF
J gene: TRBJ1-6; clone size: once; V gene: TRBV23-1; D gene: NA; CDR3 DNA: TGCGCCAGCCCTCTCGAGGAAGAGGGGCGTTCACCCCTCCACTTT; CDR3 protein: CASPLEEEGRSPLHF
J gene: TRBJ2-1; clone size: NA; V gene: TRBV19; D gene: NA; CDR3 DNA: TGTGCCAGTAGTATAGCCCCTACAGGGAGGGGAAACAATGAGCAGTTCTTC; CDR3 protein: CASSIAPTGRGNNEQFF
J gene: TRBJ1-1; clone size: NA; V gene: TRBV13; D gene: NA; CDR3 DNA: TGTGCCAGCAGCAGTATTAGGGAGGGGAACACTGAAGCTTTCTTT; CDR3 protein: CASSSIREGNTEAFF
J gene: TRBJ2-3; clone size: NA; V gene: TRBV7-9; D gene: NA; CDR3 DNA: TGTGCCAGCAGCTTAGTGGTGGGAGTGGAGGCAGATACGCAGTATTTT; CDR3 protein: CASSLVVGVEADTQYF
J gene: TRBJ2-5; clone size: NA; V gene: TRBV6-6; D gene: NA; CDR3 DNA: TGTGCCAGCAGCAAAACGACAGGACAAGAGACCCAGTACTTC; CDR3 protein: CASSKTTGQETQYF
J gene: TRBJ2-1; clone size: NA; V gene: TRBV9; D gene: NA; CDR3 DNA: TGTGCCAGCAGCGTAGTTAGCGGACGGTACAATGAGCAGTTCTTC; CDR3 protein: CASSVVSGRYNEQFF
J gene: TRBJ1-4; clone size: NA; V gene: TRBV5-5; D gene: NA; CDR3 DNA: TGTGCCAGCAGCTTAGGGCAGGGGAATGAAAAACTGTTTTTT; CDR3 protein: CASSLGQGNEKLFF
J gene: TRBJ2-7; clone size: once; V gene: TRBV28; D gene: TRBD1; CDR3 DNA: TGTGCCAGCAGACCCGCAGGGGGCGGCTACGAGCAGTACTTC; CDR3 protein: CASRPAGGGYEQYF
J gene: TRBJ2-7; clone size: NA; V gene: TRBV29-1; D gene: NA; CDR3 DNA: TGCAGCGTTGAATTGTGGGTTTCGAGGCAAGGCCCCTACGAGCAGTACTTC; CDR3 protein: CSVELWVSRQGPYEQYF
J gene: TRBJ1-4; clone size: NA; V gene: TRBV18; D gene: NA; CDR3 DNA: TGTGCCAGCTCACCAGCAGATGAAAAACTGTTTTTT; CDR3 protein: CASSPADEKLFF
J gene: TRBJ2-1; clone size: NA; V gene: TRBV5-1; D gene: TRBD1; CDR3 DNA: TGCGCCAGCAGCTCCGGACAGGGGGCGGGAAATGAGCAGTTCTTC; CDR3 protein: CASSSGQGAGNEQFF
J gene: TRBJ2-7; clone size: NA; V gene: TRBV19; D gene: TRBD2; CDR3 DNA: TGTGCCAGTAGTCTCGACATCACGGGACTAGCGGGTCCCTCCTACGAGCAGTACTTC; CDR3 protein: CASSLDITGLAGPSYEQYF
J gene: TRBJ1-2; clone size: once; V gene: TRBV4-1; D gene: TRBD1; CDR3 DNA: TGCGCCAGCAGCCAAGTAACAGGGGGTGAAGGGAATGGCTACACCTTC; CDR3 protein: CASSQVTGGEGNGYTF
J gene: TRBJ2-7; clone size: NA; V gene: TRBV15; D gene: NA; CDR3 DNA: TGTGCCACCAGCCGAGACCGGCAGGGCTACGAGCAGTACTTC; CDR3 protein: CATSRDRQGYEQYF
J gene: TRBJ2-7; clone size: NA; V gene: TRBV27; D gene: NA; CDR3 DNA: TGTGCCAGCAGTCCATATACCGGCGAGCAGTACTTC; CDR3 protein: CASSPYTGEQYF
J gene: TRBJ2-5; clone size: NA; V gene: TRBV5-1; D gene: TRBD2; CDR3 DNA: TGCGCCAGCAGGCCGGGACTAGCGTACCAAGAGACCCAGTACTTC; CDR3 protein: CASRPGLAYQETQYF
J gene: TRBJ2-5; clone size: once; V gene: TRBV6-1; D gene: NA; CDR3 DNA: TGTGCCAGCAGTGAATTCTGGGACGGAGAGACCCAGTACTTC; CDR3 protein: CASSEFWDGETQYF
J gene: TRBJ2-7; clone size: NA; V gene: TRBV28; D gene: NA; CDR3 DNA: TGTGCCAGCAATACTCTCGGGGTCCGCTACGAGCAGTACTTC; CDR3 protein: CASNTLGVRYEQYF
J gene: TRBJ1-2; clone size: few; V gene: TRBV7-8; D gene: NA; CDR3 DNA: TGTGCCAGCAGCAGGGAGGACTATGGCTACACCTTC; CDR3 protein: CASSREDYGYTF
J gene: TRBJ1-2; clone size: NA; V gene: TRBV7-9; D gene: TRBD1; CDR3 DNA: TGTGCCAGCAGCTTAGGGGACAGCTCCTATGGCTACACCTTC; CDR3 protein: CASSLGDSSYGYTF
J gene: TRBJ2-1; clone size: NA; V gene: TRBV7-9; D gene: NA; CDR3 DNA: TGTGCCAGCAGCTTAGCTTCGGGGGTTGACAATGAGCAGTTCTTC; CDR3 protein: CASSLASGVDNEQFF
J gene: TRBJ2-1; clone size: NA; V gene: TRBV5-8; D gene: NA; CDR3 DNA: TGTGCCAGCAGCTTGTCGGGGGTTTCCTACAATGAGCAGTTCTTC; CDR3 protein: CASSLSGVSYNEQFF
J gene: TRBJ2-1; clone size: NA; V gene: TRBV11-2; D gene: NA; CDR3 DNA: TGTGCCAGCAGCTTGGGCTACAATGAGCAGTTCTTC; CDR3 protein: CASSLGYNEQFF
J gene: TRBJ1-1; clone size: NA; V gene: TRBV19; D gene: TRBD1; CDR3 DNA: TGTGCCAGTAGAACCCGCGGGACAGGGGGCCCGAACACTGAAGCTTTCTTT; CDR3 protein: CASRTRGTGGPNTEAFF
J gene: TRBJ2-7; clone size: NA; V gene: TRBV2; D gene: TRBD1; CDR3 DNA: TGTGCCAGCAGTGTTACAGGGGGCTCTCTCTACGAGCAGTACTTC; CDR3 protein: CASSVTGGSLYEQYF
J gene: TRBJ1-1; clone size: NA; V gene: TRBV11-2; D gene: NA; CDR3 DNA: TGTGCCAGCAGCTTCTGGCTGGATCGGATTAGGGGGAACACTGAAGCTTTCTTT; CDR3 protein: CASSFWLDRIRGNTEAFF
J gene: TRBJ2-7; clone size: once; V gene: TRBV5-1; D gene: TRBD2; CDR3 DNA: TGCGCCAGCAGCTTAGGGAGCGGGGTCTACGAGCAGTACTTC; CDR3 protein: CASSLGSGVYEQYF
J gene: TRBJ2-7; clone size: NA; V gene: TRBV28; D gene: NA; CDR3 DNA: TGTGCCAGCAACTCATTAATGGAGGCCGGTGTCTACGAGCAGTACTTC; CDR3 protein: CASNSLMEAGVYEQYF
J gene: TRBJ1-1; clone size: NA; V gene: TRBV10-2; D gene: NA; CDR3 DNA: TGCGCCAGCGGGGTTTCGCCGAACACTGAAGCTTTCTTT; CDR3 protein: CASGVSPNTEAFF
J gene: TRBJ2-5; clone size: NA; V gene: TRBV5-6; D gene: NA; CDR3 DNA: TGTGCCAGCAGCTTGGTTTCAGGGGGGGAGGAGACCCAGTACTTC; CDR3 protein: CASSLVSGGEETQYF
J gene: TRBJ1-4; clone size: NA; V gene: TRBV6-5; D gene: NA; CDR3 DNA: TGTGCCAGCAGGGGACACGTTGAAAAACTGTTTTTT; CDR3 protein: CASRGHVEKLFF
J gene: TRBJ1-1; clone size: NA; V gene: TRBV4-3; D gene: TRBD1; CDR3 DNA: TGCGCCAGCAGCCGATTGACAGGGCACACTGAAGCTTTCTTT; CDR3 protein: CASSRLTGHTEAFF
J gene: TRBJ2-4; clone size: NA; V gene: TRBV9; D gene: TRBD1; CDR3 DNA: TGTGCCAGCAGCGTGGGGGGAGGGACAGGGACCGACATTCAGTACTTC; CDR3 protein: CASSVGGGTGTDIQYF
J gene: TRBJ2-7; clone size: NA; V gene: TRBV28; D gene: NA; CDR3 DNA: TGTGCCAGCAGTTTCCTGGCCCCGGAATCCTACGAGCAGTACTTC; CDR3 protein: CASSFLAPESYEQYF
J gene: TRBJ2-3; clone size: NA; V gene: TRBV7-9; D gene: NA; CDR3 DNA: TGTGCCAGCAGCTTTGGGGCAGATACGCAGTATTTT; CDR3 protein: CASSFGADTQYF
J gene: TRBJ1-6; clone size: NA; V gene: TRBV27; D gene: NA; CDR3 DNA: TGTGCCAGCAGTTCTCCGGACAGTCCACCCCTCCACTTT; CDR3 protein: CASSSPDSPPLHF
J gene: TRBJ2-3; clone size: few; V gene: TRBV4-1; D gene: NA; CDR3 DNA: TGCGCCAGCAGCCAATACACAGTAGGGGTGACAGATACGCAGTATTTT; CDR3 protein: CASSQYTVGVTDTQYF
J gene: TRBJ2-1; clone size: few; V gene: TRBV5-6; D gene: NA; CDR3 DNA: TGTGCCAGCAGCTTGGACAGACTCTCCTACAATGAGCAGTTCTTC; CDR3 protein: CASSLDRLSYNEQFF
J gene: TRBJ2-1; clone size: NA; V gene: TRBV28; D gene: TRBD2; CDR3 DNA: TGTGCCAGCAGTCTTTGGCGGGAGTTAAGGAATGAGCAGTTCTTC; CDR3 protein: CASSLWRELRNEQFF
J gene: TRBJ1-2; clone size: NA; V gene: TRBV28; D gene: NA; CDR3 DNA: TGTGCCAGCAGCCCCCGAGGGGTTAACTATGGCTACACCTTC; CDR3 protein: CASSPRGVNYGYTF
J gene: TRBJ2-7; clone size: NA; V gene: TRBV6-5; D gene: NA; CDR3 DNA: TGTGCCAGCAGCTGGCCACCGCGCTACGAGCAGTACTTC; CDR3 protein: CASSWPPRYEQYF
J gene: TRBJ2-1; clone size: NA; V gene: TRBV9; D gene: NA; CDR3 DNA: TGTGCCAGCAGCCCGCGTAGGGTTTTTGAGGGTGAGCAGTTCTTC; CDR3 protein: CASSPRRVFEGEQFF
J gene: TRBJ2-3; clone size: few; V gene: TRBV7-9; D gene: NA; CDR3 DNA: TGTGCCAGCAGCCAAGGGGCGGATACGCAGTATTTT; CDR3 protein: CASSQGADTQYF
J gene: TRBJ2-1; clone size: NA; V gene: TRBV6-5; D gene: TRBD2; CDR3 DNA: TGTGCCAGCAGTTACTTCGGACTAGCGGGAGAAAATGAGCAGTTCTTC; CDR3 protein: CASSYFGLAGENEQFF
J gene: TRBJ2-7; clone size: NA; V gene: TRBV28; D gene: TRBD1; CDR3 DNA: TGTGCCAGCAGCTTGGGACAGGCAGTCTACGAGCAGTACTTC; CDR3 protein: CASSLGQAVYEQYF